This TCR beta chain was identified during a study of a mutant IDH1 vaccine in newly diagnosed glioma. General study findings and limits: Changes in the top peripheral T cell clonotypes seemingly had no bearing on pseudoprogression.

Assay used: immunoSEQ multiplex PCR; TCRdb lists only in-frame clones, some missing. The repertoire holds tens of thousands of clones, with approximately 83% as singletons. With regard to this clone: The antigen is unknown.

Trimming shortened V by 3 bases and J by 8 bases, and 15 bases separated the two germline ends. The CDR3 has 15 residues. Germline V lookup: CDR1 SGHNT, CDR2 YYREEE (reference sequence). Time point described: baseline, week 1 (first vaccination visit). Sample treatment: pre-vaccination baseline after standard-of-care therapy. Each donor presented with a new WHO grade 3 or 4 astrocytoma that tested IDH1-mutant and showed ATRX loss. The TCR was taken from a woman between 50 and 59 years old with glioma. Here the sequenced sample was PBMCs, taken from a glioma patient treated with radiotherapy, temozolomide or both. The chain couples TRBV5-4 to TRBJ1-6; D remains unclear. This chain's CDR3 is CASSSSIVSDSPLHF. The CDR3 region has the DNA TGTGCCAGCAGCTCCTCTATTGTATCCGATTCACCCCTCCACTTT. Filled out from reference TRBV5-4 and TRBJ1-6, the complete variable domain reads ETGVTQSPTHLIKTRGQQVTLRCSSQSGHNTVSWYQQALGQGPQFIFQYYREEENGRGNFPPRFSGLQFPNYSSELNVNALELDDSALYLCASSSSIVSDSPLHFGNGTRLTVT.